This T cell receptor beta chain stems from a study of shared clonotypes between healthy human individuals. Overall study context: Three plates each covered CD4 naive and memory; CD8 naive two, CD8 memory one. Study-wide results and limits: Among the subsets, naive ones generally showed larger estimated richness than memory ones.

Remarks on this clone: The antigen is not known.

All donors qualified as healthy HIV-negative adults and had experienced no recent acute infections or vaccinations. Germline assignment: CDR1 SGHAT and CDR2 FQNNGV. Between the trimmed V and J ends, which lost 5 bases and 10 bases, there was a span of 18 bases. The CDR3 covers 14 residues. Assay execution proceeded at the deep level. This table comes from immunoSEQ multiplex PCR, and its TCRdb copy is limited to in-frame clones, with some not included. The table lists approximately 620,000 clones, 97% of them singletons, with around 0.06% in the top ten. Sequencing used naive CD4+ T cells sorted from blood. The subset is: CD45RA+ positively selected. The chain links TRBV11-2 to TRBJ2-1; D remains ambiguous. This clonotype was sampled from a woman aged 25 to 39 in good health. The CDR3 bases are TGTGCCAGCAGCCCAACGTCAACCGCCCAAGAGCAGTTCTTC. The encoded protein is CASSPTSTAQEQFF.